What follows are 11 T cell receptor beta chains derived from one specimen sequenced in a study of T cell responses to AZD1222 COVID-19 vaccine. Generated by immunoSEQ multiplex PCR, the TCRdb table keeps only in-frame clones and is missing some. Here the sample spans 100,000 to 150,000 clones, 93% being singletons. The specimen was peripheral blood, collected on day 0 of AZD1222 vaccination. These receptors all come from an adult in good health.

The chain has TRBV27 and TRBJ1-2; D might be TRBD1 (6 bases). Looked up from germline, CDR1 is MNHEY and CDR2 is SMNVEV (reference sequence). Trimming stripped 6 bases from V and 3 bases from J, with 11 bases between. The CDR3 runs to 13 residues. The CDR3, as DNA: TGTGCCAGCAGCCGACGACAGGACTATGGCTACACCTTC. Translating gives CASSRRQDYGYTF.

This rearrangement joins TRBV15 to TRBJ2-1; 8 bases align to TRBD1. The CDR3 extends over 14 amino acids. The trim removed 6 bases at V and 2 bases at J, leaving 3 bases unmatched. The germline CDR1 and CDR2 sequences are LNHNV and YYDKDF (reference sequence). CDR3 nucleotide sequence: TGTGCCACCAGTCGGGACAGGCCCTACAATGAGCAGTTCTTC. This translates into CATSRDRPYNEQFF.

This sequence joins TRBV4-1 and TRBJ1-5; the D is unclear. From germline, CDR1 is MGHRA and CDR2 YSYEKL. The CDR3 has 14 residues. V lost 2 bases, J lost 4 bases, and 9 bases lay in between. The CDR3 protein is CASSQPTNNQPQHF. The CDR3 coding sequence is TGCGCCAGCAGCCAACCGACAAATAATCAGCCCCAGCATTTT.

This chain's CDR3 is CASSLLDWNTEAFF. The CDR3 region has the DNA TGTGCCAGCAGCTTGCTCGACTGGAACACTGAAGCTTTCTTT. The V and J genes are TRBV5-5 and TRBJ1-1, with D uncertain. The V gene lost 1 base and the J gene lost 1 base, with 8 bases spanning the gap. From germline, CDR1 is SGHKS and CDR2 YYEKEE (reference sequence). The CDR3 is 14 amino acids.

The chain carries TRBV4-2 and TRBJ2-5; TRBD2 aligns across 8 bases. Germline V gives CDR1 LGHNA, CDR2 YNFKEQ. The CDR3 has 15 amino acids. J was trimmed by 4 bases and V by 3 bases; bases with no gene match: 7. The CDR3, as DNA: TGTGCCAGCAGCCAGGCCGGGGGGGCGCCAGAGACCCAGTACTTC. Protein sequence: CASSQAGGAPETQYF.

V gene TRBV4-1 combines with J gene TRBJ2-3; D possibly corresponds to TRBD1 (6 bases). From germline, CDR1 is MGHRA and CDR2 YSYEKL. Trimming removed 0 bases at V and 2 bases at J, with 15 bases between. This CDR3 spans 17 amino acids. CDR3 amino acids: CASSQDRGTGITDTQYF. Written as DNA, the CDR3 is TGCGCCAGCAGCCAAGATAGAGGAACAGGGATCACAGATACGCAGTATTTT.

This chain connects TRBV4-1 to TRBJ1-5; D is unclear. Deletions cut 0 bases from V and 3 bases from J, with 30 bases between. The germline CDR1 and CDR2 sequences are MGHRA and YSYEKL. The CDR3 loop spans 22 amino acids. The CDR3 nucleotides read TGCGCCAGCAGCCAAGAATTTCTTCCCAAGACCTTGGGTCACGGTATCAATCAGCCCCAGCATTTT. Its translation is CASSQEFLPKTLGHGINQPQHF.

The J gene is TRBJ2-2, the V gene TRBV7-6; TRBD2 matches at 14 bases. The CDR3 length is 19 residues. In germline, CDR1 is SGHVS, CDR2 FNYEAQ. V gave up 5 bases and J gave up 1 base; unmatched junction bases: 9. CDR3 region: CASSLRGLAGGQNTGELFF. In DNA, the CDR3 is TGTGCCAGCAGCCTCCGAGGACTAGCGGGGGGTCAGAACACCGGGGAGCTGTTTTTT. Supplemented by reference TRBV7-6 and TRBJ2-2, the full variable domain reads GAGVSQSPRYKVTKRGQDVALRCDPISGHVSLYWYRQALGQGPEFLTYFNYEAQQDKSGLPNDRFSAERPEGSISTLTIQRTEQRDSAMYRCASSLRGLAGGQNTGELFFGEGSRLTVL.

This chain joins TRBV18 and TRBJ1-1; 8 bases line up with TRBD1. This CDR3 region has 14 residues. The germline V gene has CDR1 KGHSH and CDR2 LQKENI. V trimming: 3 bases; J trimming: 5 bases; junction bases outside the gene matches: 5. In DNA form, the CDR3 reads TGTGCCAGCTCACCCCGACAGGGGTGGACTGAAGCTTTCTTT. It yields the protein CASSPRQGWTEAFF.

V gene TRBV6-5 combines with J gene TRBJ2-2, with D perhaps given as TRBD1 or TRBD2 (5 bases each). From germline, CDR1 is MNHEY and CDR2 SVGAGI. This CDR3 region has 14 residues. V was cut by 6 bases and J by 7 bases, with 15 bases left in between. This chain's CDR3 is CASRTRGDSGELFF. For the CDR3, the DNA is TGTGCCAGCAGGACTCGAGGGGATAGCGGGGAGCTGTTTTTT.

In this sample, this clone turned up once. V usage is TRBV7-9 and J usage is TRBJ1-3; D call uncertain. The V and J ends lost 11 bases and 4 bases respectively, with 18 bases between them. CDR1 and CDR2 (germline): SEHNR, FQNEAQ (reference sequence). The CDR3 covers 14 residues. Here the CDR3 reads CAAAVRRAGNTIYF. The CDR3 nucleotides read TGTGCCGCAGCAGTCAGGCGTGCCGGAAACACCATATATTTT.